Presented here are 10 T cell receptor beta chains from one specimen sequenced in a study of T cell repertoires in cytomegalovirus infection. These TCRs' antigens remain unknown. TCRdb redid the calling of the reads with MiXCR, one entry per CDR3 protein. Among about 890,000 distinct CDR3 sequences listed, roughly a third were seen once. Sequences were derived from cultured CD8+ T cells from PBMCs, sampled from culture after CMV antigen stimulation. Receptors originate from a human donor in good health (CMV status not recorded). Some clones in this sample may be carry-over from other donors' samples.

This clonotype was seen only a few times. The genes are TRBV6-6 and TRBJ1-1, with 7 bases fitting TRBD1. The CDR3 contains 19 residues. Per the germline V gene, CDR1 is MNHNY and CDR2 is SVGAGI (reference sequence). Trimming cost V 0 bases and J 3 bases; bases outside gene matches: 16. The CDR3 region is CASSYSRGQKGVWDTEAFF. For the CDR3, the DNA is TGTGCCAGCAGTTACTCGAGGGGGCAAAAGGGGGTGTGGGACACTGAAGCTTTCTTT.

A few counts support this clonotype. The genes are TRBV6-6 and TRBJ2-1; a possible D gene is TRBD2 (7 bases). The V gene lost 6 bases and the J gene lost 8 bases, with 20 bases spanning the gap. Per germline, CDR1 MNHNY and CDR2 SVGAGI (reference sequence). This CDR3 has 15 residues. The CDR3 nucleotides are TGTGCCAGCAGACCCTGGGGGGGGGCAGCCGATGAGCAGTTCTTC. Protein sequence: CASRPWGGAADEQFF.

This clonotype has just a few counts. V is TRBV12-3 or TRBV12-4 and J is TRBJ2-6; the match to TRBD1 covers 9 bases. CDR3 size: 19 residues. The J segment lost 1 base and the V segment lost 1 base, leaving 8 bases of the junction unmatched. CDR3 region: CASSLGGEDRGSGANVLTF. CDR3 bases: TGTGCCAGCAGTTTAGGGGGGGAGGACAGGGGTTCTGGGGCCAACGTCCTGACTTTC.

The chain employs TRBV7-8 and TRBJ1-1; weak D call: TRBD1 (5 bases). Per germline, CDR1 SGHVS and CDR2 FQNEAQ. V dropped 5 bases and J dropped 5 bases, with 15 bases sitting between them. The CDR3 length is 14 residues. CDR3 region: CASSPMGRGTEAFF. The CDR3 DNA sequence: TGTGCCAGCAGCCCTATGGGGAGGGGAACTGAAGCTTTCTTT.

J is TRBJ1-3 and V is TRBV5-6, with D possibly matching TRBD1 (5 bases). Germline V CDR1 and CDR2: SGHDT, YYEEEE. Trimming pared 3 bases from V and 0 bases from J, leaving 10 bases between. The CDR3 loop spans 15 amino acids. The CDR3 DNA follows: TGTGCCAGCAGCTGGGGACCGGCCTCTGGAAACACCATATATTTT. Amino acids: CASSWGPASGNTIYF.

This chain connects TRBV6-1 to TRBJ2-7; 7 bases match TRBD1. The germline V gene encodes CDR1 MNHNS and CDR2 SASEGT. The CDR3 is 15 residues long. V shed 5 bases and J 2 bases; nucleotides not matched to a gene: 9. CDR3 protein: CASSLGGAGPYEQYV. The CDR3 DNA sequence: TGTGCCAGCAGTCTAGGGGGCGCGGGTCCCTACGAGCAGTACGTC.

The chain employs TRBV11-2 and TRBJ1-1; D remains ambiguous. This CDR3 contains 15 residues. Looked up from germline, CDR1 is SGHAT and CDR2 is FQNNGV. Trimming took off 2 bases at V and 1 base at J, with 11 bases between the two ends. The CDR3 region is CASSLWRRENTEAFF. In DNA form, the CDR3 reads TGTGCCAGCAGCTTATGGAGGAGAGAGAACACTGAAGCTTTCTTT.

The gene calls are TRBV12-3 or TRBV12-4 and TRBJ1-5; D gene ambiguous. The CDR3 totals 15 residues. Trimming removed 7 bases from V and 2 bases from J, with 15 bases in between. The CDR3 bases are TGTGCCAGCACCTTAGGGCAAAGGGGCAATCAGCCCCAGCATTTT. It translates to CASTLGQRGNQPQHF.

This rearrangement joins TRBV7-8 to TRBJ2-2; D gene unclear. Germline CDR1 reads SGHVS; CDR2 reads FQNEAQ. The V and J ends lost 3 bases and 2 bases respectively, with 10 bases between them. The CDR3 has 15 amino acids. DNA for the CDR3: TGTGCCAGCAGCTTTCAGAGGTCCAACACCGGGGAGCTGTTTTTT. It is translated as CASSFQRSNTGELFF.

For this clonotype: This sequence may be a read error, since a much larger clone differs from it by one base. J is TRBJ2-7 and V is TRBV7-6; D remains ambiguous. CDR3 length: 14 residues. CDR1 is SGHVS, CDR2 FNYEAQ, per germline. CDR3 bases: TGTGCCAACAGCTCCCCGGGTGCCTCCTACGAGCAGTACTTC. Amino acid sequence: CANSSPGASYEQYF.